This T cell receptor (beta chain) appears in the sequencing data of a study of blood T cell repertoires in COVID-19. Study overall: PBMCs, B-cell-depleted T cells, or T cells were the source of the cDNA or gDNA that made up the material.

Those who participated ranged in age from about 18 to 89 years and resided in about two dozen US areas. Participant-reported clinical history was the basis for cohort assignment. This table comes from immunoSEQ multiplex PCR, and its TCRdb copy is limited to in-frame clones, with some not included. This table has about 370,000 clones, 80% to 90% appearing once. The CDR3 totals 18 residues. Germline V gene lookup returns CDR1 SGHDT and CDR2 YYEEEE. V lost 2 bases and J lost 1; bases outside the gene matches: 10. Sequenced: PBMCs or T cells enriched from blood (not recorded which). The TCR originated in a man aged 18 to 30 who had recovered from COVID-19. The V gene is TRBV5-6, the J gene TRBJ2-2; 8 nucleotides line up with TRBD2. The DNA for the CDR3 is TGTGCCAGCAGCTTACCGGGAGGGAGGTTCGGGAACACCGGGGAGCTGTTTTTT. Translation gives CASSLPGGRFGNTGELFF.